A selection of T cell receptor beta chains follows, all from one sample in a study of blood T cell repertoires in COVID-19. Profiling relied on immunoSEQ multiplex PCR, and the TCRdb table lists in-frame clones only, not all of them. The sample lists more than 60,000 clones, 70% to 90% occurring once. Sequenced material: PBMCs or T cells enriched from blood (not recorded which). The receptors derive from a woman aged 40 to 50 who had recovered from COVID-19. Both conserved end residues are part of each CDR3. The D gene is left open where the match is weak. Size values are once, few and many counts, or a class for expanded clones, and some rows have none.

D	V	size	J	DNA	CDR3
TRBD2	TRBV5-1	NA	TRBJ2-3	TGCGCCAGCAGCCTGGGACTAGCGGGGGGGTCTGACACAGATACGCAGTATTTT	CASSLGLAGGSDTDTQYF
NA	TRBV18	NA	TRBJ2-1	TGTGCCAGCTCACCCCAACACCCCCCCACGCAGTTCTTC	CASSPQHPPTQFF
TRBD1	TRBV7-9	NA	TRBJ1-5	TGTGCCAGCAGCTGGGGGACAGGGGGGGATCAGCCCCAGCATTTT	CASSWGTGGDQPQHF
NA	TRBV5-5	NA	TRBJ2-7	TGTGCCAGCAGCCAGGTGGACGAGCAGTACTTC	CASSQVDEQYF
TRBD2	TRBV2	once	TRBJ2-1	TGTGCCAGCAGTACGCGGGGGGGCCTCAATGAGCAGTTCTTC	CASSTRGGLNEQFF
TRBD1	TRBV24-1	NA	TRBJ1-3	TGTGCCACCAGTGGGGGCGGCCAGGGGGACTCTGGAAACACCATATATTTT	CATSGGGQGDSGNTIYF
NA	TRBV4-1	NA	TRBJ2-5	TGCGCCAGCAGCCAATGGGTGACTCAAGAGACCCAGTACTTC	CASSQWVTQETQYF
NA	TRBV19	NA	TRBJ1-2	TGTGCCAGTAGTACGTCTTCAGGGTATGGCTACACCTTC	CASSTSSGYGYTF
NA	TRBV14	once	TRBJ2-5	TGTGCCAGCAGCCAAGATCTGAGGGTCAAGACCCAGTACTTC	CASSQDLRVKTQYF
TRBD1	TRBV19	NA	TRBJ1-1	TGTGCCAGTAGTGCGGGACAGGAGAACACTGAAGCTTTCTTT	CASSAGQENTEAFF
NA	TRBV4-1	NA	TRBJ2-7	TGCGCCAGCAGCCAGGCCCAGGGCCGGGCCTACGAGCAGTACTTC	CASSQAQGRAYEQYF
TRBD2	TRBV3-1/TRBV3-2	NA	TRBJ2-2	TGTGCCAGCAGCCAACCGCTTATCTTTAGCGGGGGCTATAACACCGGGGAGCTGTTTTTT	CASSQPLIFSGGYNTGELFF
NA	TRBV20-1	NA	TRBJ1-1	TGCAGTATGACAGAGAACACTGAAGCTTTCTTT	CSMTENTEAFF
TRBD1	TRBV5-6	NA	TRBJ1-5	TGTGCCAGCAGCCTCAGGGGGACCCGCAATCAGCCCCAGCATTTT	CASSLRGTRNQPQHF
NA	TRBV6-5	few	TRBJ2-7	TGTGCCAGCAGTTACTCGAGCGAGGGCTCCTACGAGCAGTACTTC	CASSYSSEGSYEQYF
NA	TRBV10-3	NA	TRBJ2-1	TGTGCCATCAGTGACCGCGAGGCAGAATTCTTC	CAISDREAEFF
NA	TRBV11-2	NA	TRBJ1-4	TGTGCCAGCAGCCCCGCCGGGGGGCGGCGTGAAAAACTGTTTTTT	CASSPAGGRREKLFF
TRBD1	TRBV11-2	NA	TRBJ1-1	TGTGCCAGCAGCGCTAAGGTGGACAGGGGAAACACTGAAGCTTTCTTT	CASSAKVDRGNTEAFF
TRBD1	TRBV2	NA	TRBJ2-5	TGTGCCAGCAGGGCCGGGACAGGGCACTCTAAAGAGACCCAGTACTTC	CASRAGTGHSKETQYF
NA	TRBV4-1	once	TRBJ2-7	TGCGCCAGCAGCCAAATTTACTCCTCGGTCACGTTTTACGAGCAGTACTTC	CASSQIYSSVTFYEQYF
NA	TRBV24-1	NA	TRBJ2-7	TGTGCCATCTCTTACGAGCAGTACTTC	CAISYEQYF
TRBD1	TRBV7-9	NA	TRBJ2-7	TGTGCCAGCAGCTTAGATAGGCCGGCAGGGGGCTACGAGCAGTACTTC	CASSLDRPAGGYEQYF
NA	TRBV7-8	NA	TRBJ2-7	TGTGCCAGCAGGAGCCACAGGGTCGTCGAGCAGTACTTC	CASRSHRVVEQYF
NA	TRBV19	NA	TRBJ1-1	TGTGCCAGTAGTGGCCGGGACTTCGACACTGAAGCTTTCTTT	CASSGRDFDTEAFF
NA	TRBV5-1	once	TRBJ1-1	TGCGCCAGCAGGGGTCTTGGCGGCCGGGATATTGACGGTGAAGCTTTCTTT	CASRGLGGRDIDGEAFF
NA	TRBV29-1	NA	TRBJ2-2	TGCAGCGGGGGGAATACGGACACCGGGGAGCTGTTTTTT	CSGGNTDTGELFF
NA	TRBV6-5	NA	TRBJ1-3	TGTGCCAGCAGATCCTCAGGTTCTGGAAACACCATATATTTT	CASRSSGSGNTIYF